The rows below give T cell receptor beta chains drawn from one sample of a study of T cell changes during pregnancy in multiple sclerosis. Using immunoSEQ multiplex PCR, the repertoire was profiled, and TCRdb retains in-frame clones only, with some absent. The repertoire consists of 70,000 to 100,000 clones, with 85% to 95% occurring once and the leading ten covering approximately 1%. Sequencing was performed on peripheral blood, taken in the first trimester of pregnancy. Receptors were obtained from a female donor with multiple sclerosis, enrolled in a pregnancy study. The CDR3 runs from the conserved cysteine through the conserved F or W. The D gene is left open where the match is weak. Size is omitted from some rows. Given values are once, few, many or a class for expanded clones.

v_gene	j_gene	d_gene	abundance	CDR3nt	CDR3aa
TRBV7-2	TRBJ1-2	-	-	TGTGCCAGCAGCTTAGACAGACGGGACTACACCTTC	CASSLDRRDYTF
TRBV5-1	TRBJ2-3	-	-	TGCGCCAGCAGCTTCTTCTCGGGTGTACGAGCAGATACGCAGTATTTT	CASSFFSGVRADTQYF
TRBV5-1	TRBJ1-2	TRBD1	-	TGCGCCAGCAGCTCGGGGGTGACAGGGAGCTATGGCTACACCTTC	CASSSGVTGSYGYTF
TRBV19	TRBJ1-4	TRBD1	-	TGTGCCAGTAGTTGGCAGGGGGACCCCAATGAAAAACTGTTTTTT	CASSWQGDPNEKLFF
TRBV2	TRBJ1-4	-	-	TGTGCCAGCCTCCAGACTAATGAAAAACTGTTTTTT	CASLQTNEKLFF
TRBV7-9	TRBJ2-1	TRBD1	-	TGTGCCAGCAGCTGGACAGGAGCGAGCTCCTACAATGAGCAGTTCTTC	CASSWTGASSYNEQFF
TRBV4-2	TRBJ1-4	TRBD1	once	TGTGCCAGCAGCCAAGGACAGGGAAATGAAAAACTGTTTTTT	CASSQGQGNEKLFF
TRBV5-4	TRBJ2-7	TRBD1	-	TGTGCCAGCAGCTTGGGGAAACCGGGACAGGGTTCTTACGAGCAGTACTTC	CASSLGKPGQGSYEQYF
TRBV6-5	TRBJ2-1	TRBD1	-	TGTGCCAGGATTCGTCGACAGGGGGCACATGAGCAGTTCTTC	CARIRRQGAHEQFF
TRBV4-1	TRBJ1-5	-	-	TGCGCCAGCAGCCAAGATTGGGCCTCCTATAGCAATCAGCCCCAGCATTTT	CASSQDWASYSNQPQHF
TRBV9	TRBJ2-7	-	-	TGTGCCAGCAGCGTACACAGCCACTCCTACGAGCAGTACTTC	CASSVHSHSYEQYF
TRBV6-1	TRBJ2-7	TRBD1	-	TGTGCCAGCAGGCCAGGGGGATCTCGGGAGCAGTACTTC	CASRPGGSREQYF
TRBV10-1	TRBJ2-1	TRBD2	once	TGCGCCAGCAGTGACGCGGGAGGGCCCTACAATGAGCAGTTCTTC	CASSDAGGPYNEQFF
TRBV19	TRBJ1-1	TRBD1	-	TGTGCCAGTAGTATTTTCCCCGGGACAGGGGCTGAGAGGACTGAAGCTTTCTTT	CASSIFPGTGAERTEAFF